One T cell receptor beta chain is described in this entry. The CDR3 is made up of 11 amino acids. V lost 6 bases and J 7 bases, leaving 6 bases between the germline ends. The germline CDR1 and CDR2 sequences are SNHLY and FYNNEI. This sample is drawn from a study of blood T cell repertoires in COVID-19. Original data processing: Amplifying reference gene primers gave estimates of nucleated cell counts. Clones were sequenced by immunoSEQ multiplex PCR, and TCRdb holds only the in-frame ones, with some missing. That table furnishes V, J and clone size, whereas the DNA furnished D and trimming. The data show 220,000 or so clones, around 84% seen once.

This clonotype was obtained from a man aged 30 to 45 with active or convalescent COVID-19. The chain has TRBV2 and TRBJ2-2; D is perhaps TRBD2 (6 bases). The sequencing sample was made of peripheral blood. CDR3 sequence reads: CASRGGGELFF. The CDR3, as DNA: TGTGCCAGCAGGGGAGGCGGGGAGCTGTTTTTT. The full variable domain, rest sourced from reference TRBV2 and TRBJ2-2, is EPEVTQTPSHQVTQMGQEVILRCVPISNHLYFYWYRQILGQKVEFLVSFYNNEISEKSEIFDDQFSVERPDGSNFTLKIRSTKLEDSAMYFCASRGGGELFFGEGSRLTVL.